The 7 T cell receptor beta chains below all came from one sample that was sequenced in a study of blood T cell repertoires in COVID-19. Repertoires were generated with immunoSEQ multiplex PCR, while TCRdb's copy carries only in-frame clones and drops some. The sample consists of about 250,000 clones, 88% of them appearing once. Sequenced: peripheral blood. These receptors were obtained from a man at least 80 years old with acute or convalescent COVID-19.

V gene TRBV7-3 combines with J gene TRBJ2-2; 7 bases map to TRBD2. CDR3 length: 14 amino acids. Germline trimming cut 2 bases from V and 7 bases from J; bases unmatched to any gene: 4. CDR1 SGHTA and CDR2 FQGTGA come from the germline V gene. As DNA, the CDR3 is TGTGCCAGCAGCTTACCGGGGGGATACGGGGAGCTGTTTTTT. This codes for CASSLPGGYGELFF. Complete variable domain (other parts from reference TRBV7-3 and TRBJ2-2): GAGVSQTPSNKVTEKGKYVELRCDPISGHTALYWYRQSLGQGPEFLIYFQGTGAADDSGLPNDRFFAVRPEGSVSTLKIQRTERGDSAVYLCASSLPGGYGELFFGEGSRLTVL.

This clone has a single count. CDR3 DNA: TGTGCCAGCAGCTTGAGGGGCGGCGGTCAGCCCCAGCATTTT. It encodes CASSLRGGGQPQHF. This sequence joins TRBV5-6 and TRBJ1-5; the D gene is possibly TRBD1 (5 bases). The germline V and J ends were trimmed by 1 base and 6 bases, with 11 bases remaining between them. Germline V gene data show CDR1 as SGHDT and CDR2 as YYEEEE. This CDR3 comprises 14 residues. Variable domain in full (rest from reference TRBV5-6 and TRBJ1-5): DAGVTQSPTHLIKTRGQQVTLRCSPKSGHDTVSWYQQALGQGPQFIFQYYEEEERQRGNFPDRFSGHQFPNYSSELNVNALLLGDSALYLCASSLRGGGQPQHFGDGTRLSIL.

CDR3 coding DNA: TGTGCCAGCACTAGGACAGGGGGTTCCTACGAGCAGTACTTC. Translating it yields CASTRTGGSYEQYF. This chain uses TRBV2 with TRBJ2-7, with TRBD1 identical over 10 bases. CDR3 length: 14 residues. Germline CDR1 is SNHLY and CDR2 is FYNNEI. The V and J ends lost 7 bases and 1 base, in that order; junction bases with no gene match: 4.

The genes are TRBV5-5 and TRBJ2-2, with 8 positions matching TRBD1. The germline V gene has CDR1 SGHKS and CDR2 YYEKEE (reference sequence). CDR3 length: 15 amino acids. V lost 4 bases and J lost 1; bases outside the gene matches: 3. Written as DNA, the CDR3 is TGTGCCAGCAGCCGACAGGGGCAGAACACCGGGGAGCTGTTTTTT. Its protein product is CASSRQGQNTGELFF.

This chain joins TRBV20-1 and TRBJ1-2, with D possibly matching TRBD1 (5 bases). Germline V gene sequence: CDR1 DFQATT, CDR2 SNEGSKA (reference sequence). The CDR3 consists of 10 residues. Deletions cut 3 bases from V and 8 bases from J, with 7 bases between. CDR3: CSASRGGYTF. Here the CDR3 DNA reads TGCAGTGCTAGCCGGGGGGGCTACACCTTC.

This clone appeared a few times. The J gene is TRBJ1-1, the V gene TRBV19; D perhaps matches TRBD1 (5 bases). Trimming left V 5 bases short and J 2 bases short, with 18 bases between. The CDR3 is made up of 16 amino acids. Germline V CDR1 and CDR2: LNHDA, SQIVND (reference sequence). CDR3 protein: CASSSRSRGLNTEAFF. As DNA, the CDR3 is TGTGCCAGTAGTTCTCGATCAAGGGGATTAAACACTGAAGCTTTCTTT.

This clone appeared a single time. The gene calls are TRBV16 and TRBJ1-2, with 8 bases fitting TRBD1. CDR1 is KGHSY and CDR2 is FQNENV in the germline V gene. CDR3 length: 16 amino acids. The J segment lost 5 bases and the V segment lost 7 bases, leaving 15 bases of the junction unmatched. Here the CDR3 reads CASNHMERTGSYGYTF. Here the CDR3 DNA reads TGTGCCAGCAACCACATGGAACGGACAGGGAGTTATGGCTACACCTTC.